Shown below are 19 T cell receptor beta chains from a single sample sequenced in a study of T cells in Graves' hyperthyroidism and ophthalmopathy. Amplified TCR beta CDR3 regions derived from RNA transcripts. First-round RT-PCR with HTBI primers amplified the TCR CDR3 region. TCRdb used MiXCR to reprocess the multiplex PCR reads, holding one entry per CDR3 protein. The repertoire holds a few hundred thousand distinct CDR3 sequences, about 20% seen once, with 45% to 50% in the top ten. The sample consisted of blood. Source of these receptors: a woman aged 45-59 years with Graves' hyperthyroidism.

The sample holds many counts of this clonotype. This chain uses TRBV12-3 or TRBV12-4 with TRBJ2-7, with a possible D match to TRBD2 (7 bases). The V gene lost 4 bases and the J gene lost 0 bases, with 10 bases spanning the gap. This CDR3 spans 14 amino acids. This chain's CDR3 is CASSWGGASYEQYV. CDR3 coding DNA: TGTGCCAGCAGTTGGGGGGGGGCCTCCTACGAGCAGTACGTC.

This chain connects TRBV20-1 to TRBJ1-1, with D possibly matching TRBD1 (6 bases). Germline V gene data show CDR1 as DFQATT and CDR2 as SNEGSKA (reference sequence). This CDR3 comprises 12 residues. Trimming took off 5 bases at V and 5 bases at J, with 12 bases between the two ends. CDR3 coding DNA: TGCAGTGCTCTCGCCACAGGGACTGAAGCTTTCTTT. It specifies CSALATGTEAFF.

This chain uses TRBV19 with TRBJ2-7, with 8 bases identical to TRBD1. Germline CDR1 is LNHDA and CDR2 is SQIVND (reference sequence). Trimming at V came to 5 bases and at J to 0 bases, leaving 3 bases not matched to a gene. This CDR3 has 14 amino acids. CDR3 coding DNA: TGTGCCAGTAGTTTGACAGGGGACTCCTACGAGCAGTACTTC. It codes for CASSLTGDSYEQYF.

As for this clonotype: One junction end disagrees with the germline gene, perhaps due to a read error. The V gene is TRBV12-3 or TRBV12-4, the J gene TRBJ1-1; D is ambiguous. This CDR3 has 13 residues. In DNA form, the CDR3 reads TGTGTCAGCAGACACGACATGAACACTGAAGCTTTCTTT. As protein: CVSRHDMNTEAFF.

As regards this clonotype: One junction end does not reproduce the germline sequence, and a read error may be involved. V is TRBV19 and J is TRBJ1-5; 7 nucleotides line up with TRBD1. CDR1 and CDR2 (germline): LNHDA, SQIVND (reference sequence). The CDR3 covers 13 residues. The CDR3 region is CSSSSQGNQPQHF. In DNA, the CDR3 is TGTTCCAGTAGTTCACAGGGGAATCAGCCCCAGCATTTT.

This clonotype showed up just a few times. This chain links TRBV12-3 or TRBV12-4 with TRBJ1-4; D gene uncertain. This CDR3 spans 12 amino acids. V lost 7 bases and J lost 8, with 11 bases in between. The CDR3 region has the DNA TGTGCCAGCACCCTAAGTGGAGAAAAACTGTTTTTT. Its translation: CASTLSGEKLFF.

In this sample, this clonotype turned up a few times. V is TRBV20-1 and J is TRBJ1-1; D unclear. The CDR3 consists of 12 residues. Deletions cut 3 bases from V and 4 bases from J, with 9 bases between. Germline values: CDR1 DFQATT, CDR2 SNEGSKA (reference sequence). The CDR3 DNA is TGCAGTGCTAGCCGTGACGGCACTGAAGCTTTCTTT. The encoded protein is CSASRDGTEAFF.

This clonotype was recorded a few times. The chain combines TRBV10-3 with TRBJ2-1; 12 bases agree with TRBD2. Germline trimming cut 2 bases from V and 7 bases from J; bases unmatched to any gene: 0. Germline V gene sequence: CDR1 ENHRY, CDR2 SYGVKD. The CDR3 extends over 14 amino acids. The CDR3 sequence: CAISEGLAGNEQFF. The CDR3, as DNA: TGTGCCATCAGTGAGGGACTAGCGGGGAATGAGCAGTTCTTC.

The sample holds many counts of this clonotype. The genes are TRBV20-1 and TRBJ1-6; 8 bases line up with TRBD1. The CDR3 loop spans 16 amino acids. Unmatched junction bases numbered 11, after V lost 1 base and J lost 9 bases. In germline, CDR1 is DFQATT, CDR2 SNEGSKA (reference sequence). In nucleotides, the CDR3 is TGCAGTGCTAGAGGGGTCGGAGGACAGGGTCCTTCACCCCTCCACTTT. It yields the protein CSARGVGGQGPSPLHF.

This clonotype was seen many times. The chain uses TRBV28 and TRBJ2-5; TRBD1 aligns across 9 bases. Looked up from germline, CDR1 is MDHEN and CDR2 is SYDVKM. The CDR3 runs 15 residues. The V gene end was trimmed by 2 bases and the J gene end by 2 bases; junction bases not matched to a gene: 3. CDR3 protein: CASSLPGQGQETQYF. CDR3 sequence (DNA): TGTGCCAGCAGTTTACCGGGACAGGGACAAGAGACCCAGTACTTC.

In its sample, this clonotype was seen many times. The J gene is TRBJ2-2, the V gene TRBV12-3 or TRBV12-4; D is undetermined. This CDR3 spans 13 amino acids. Deletions cut 2 bases from V and 2 bases from J, with 3 bases between. CDR3 in amino acids: CASSLLNTGELFF. The CDR3 bases are TGTGCCAGCAGTTTATTAAACACCGGGGAGCTGTTTTTT.

This clonotype was counted between two and nine times. The rearrangement uses TRBV10-3 and TRBJ1-6; D perhaps matches TRBD1 (5 bases). CDR1 ENHRY and CDR2 SYGVKD come from the germline V gene. V gave up 8 bases and J gave up 9 bases, with 23 bases separating them. The CDR3 covers 16 residues. The CDR3 reads CAIVGVSAGDRSPLHF. DNA for the CDR3: TGTGCCATCGTGGGAGTCAGTGCCGGGGACCGTTCACCCCTCCACTTT.

The J gene is TRBJ1-2, the V gene TRBV25-1; no firm D call. CDR3 length: 12 residues. CDR1 is MGHDK, CDR2 SYGVNS, per germline. V was cut by 5 bases and J by 1 base, with 5 bases left in between. In DNA form, the CDR3 reads TGTGCCAGCAGTACCGATAACTATGGCTACACCTTC. Translation gives CASSTDNYGYTF.

This clonotype has ten or more counts. The chain couples TRBV4-1 to TRBJ1-1; no clear D. The CDR3 runs 14 residues. Germline CDR1 MGHRA, CDR2 YSYEKL. V was trimmed by 0 bases and J by 1 base, leaving 6 bases between them. The CDR3 DNA reads TGCGCCAGCAGCCAAGATCCAGCGAACACTGAAGCTTTCTTT. Translated: CASSQDPANTEAFF.

This clonotype was observed at least ten times. The J gene is TRBJ1-2, the V gene TRBV20-1; 9 bases fit TRBD1. The germline gives CDR1 DFQATT, CDR2 SNEGSKA (reference sequence). This CDR3 spans 13 amino acids. V was clipped by 8 bases and J by 3 bases; unmatched bases: 7. CDR3 sequence reads: CSNTGGADYGYTF. For the CDR3, the DNA is TGCAGTAATACAGGGGGCGCCGACTATGGCTACACCTTC.

This clonotype has only one observation. The chain employs TRBV5-5 and TRBJ1-4; D call uncertain. CDR1 and CDR2 from the germline V gene are SGHKS and YYEKEE (reference sequence). CDR3 length: 14 amino acids. V lost 1 base, J lost 8 bases, and 12 bases lay in between. The CDR3 DNA reads as TGTGCCAGCAGCTTGAGTCTGGCGGGGGAAAAACTGTTTTTT. Translated: CASSLSLAGEKLFF. Based on the CDR3 plus reference TRBV5-5 and TRBJ1-4, the full variable domain is DAGVTQSPTHLIKTRGQQVTLRCSPISGHKSVSWYQQVLGQGPQFIFQYYEKEERGRGNFPDRFSARQFPNYSSELNVNALLLGDSALYLCASSLSLAGEKLFFGSGTQLSVL.

This clonotype was counted only a few times. Just one base apart from a much larger clone, this may be a read error. The chain recombines TRBV11-3 with TRBJ1-1, with TRBD1 matching 7 bases. The CDR3 covers 13 residues. CDR1 and CDR2 from the germline V gene are SGHNT and YENEEA. CDR3 coding DNA: TGTGTCAGCAGCCGGGACAGTTACACTGAAGCTTTCTTT. Translating it yields CVSSRDSYTEAFF.

The chain uses TRBV2 and TRBJ2-7; possible D gene TRBD1, 5 bases. Trimming removed 8 bases from V and 4 bases from J, with 15 bases in between. The germline gives CDR1 SNHLY, CDR2 FYNNEI. There are 13 residues in the CDR3. The CDR3 reads CASFKGLEYEQYF. The CDR3 coding sequence is TGTGCCAGCTTCAAGGGGTTGGAGTACGAGCAGTACTTC. Full variable domain (remainder filled in from reference TRBV2 and TRBJ2-7): EPEVTQTPSHQVTQMGQEVILRCVPISNHLYFYWYRQILGQKVEFLVSFYNNEISEKSEIFDDQFSVERPDGSNFTLKIRSTKLEDSAMYFCASFKGLEYEQYFGPGTRLTVT.

The J gene is TRBJ1-1, the V gene TRBV27, with a weak D call TRBD1 (5 bases). The CDR3 is 15 residues long. Per the germline V gene, CDR1 is MNHEY and CDR2 is SMNVEV (reference sequence). The V end was cut by 6 bases, the J end by 10 bases, with 24 bases between. This chain's CDR3 is CASSLGQLSGRPAFF. CDR3 in DNA: TGTGCCAGCAGCCTCGGGCAGCTCTCAGGGCGTCCAGCTTTCTTT.